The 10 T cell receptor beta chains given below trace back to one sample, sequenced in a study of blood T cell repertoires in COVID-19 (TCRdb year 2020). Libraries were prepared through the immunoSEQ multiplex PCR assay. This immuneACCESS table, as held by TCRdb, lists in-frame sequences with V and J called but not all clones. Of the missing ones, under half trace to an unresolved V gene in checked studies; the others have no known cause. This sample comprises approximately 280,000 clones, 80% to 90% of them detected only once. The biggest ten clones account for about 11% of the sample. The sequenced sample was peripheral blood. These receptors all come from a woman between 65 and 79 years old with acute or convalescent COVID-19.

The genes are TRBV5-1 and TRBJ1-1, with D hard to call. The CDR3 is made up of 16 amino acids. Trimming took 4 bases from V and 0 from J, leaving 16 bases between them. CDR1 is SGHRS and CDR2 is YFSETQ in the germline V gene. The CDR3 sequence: CASSAADGLMNTEAFF. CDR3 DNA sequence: TGCGCCAGCAGCGCCGCCGATGGACTGATGAACACTGAAGCTTTCTTT.

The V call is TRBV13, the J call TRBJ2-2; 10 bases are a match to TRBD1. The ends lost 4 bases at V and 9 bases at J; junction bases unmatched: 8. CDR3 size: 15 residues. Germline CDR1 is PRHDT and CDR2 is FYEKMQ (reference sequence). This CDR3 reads CASSSLTGGRRELFF. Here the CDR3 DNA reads TGTGCCAGCAGCTCCTTGACAGGGGGCCGACGGGAGCTGTTTTTT.

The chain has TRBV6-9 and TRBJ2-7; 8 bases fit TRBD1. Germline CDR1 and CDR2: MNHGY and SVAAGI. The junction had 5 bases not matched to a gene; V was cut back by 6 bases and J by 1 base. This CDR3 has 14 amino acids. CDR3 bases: TGTGCCAGCAGCTCCGGACAGGGTTCCTACGAGCAGTACTTC. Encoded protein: CASSSGQGSYEQYF.

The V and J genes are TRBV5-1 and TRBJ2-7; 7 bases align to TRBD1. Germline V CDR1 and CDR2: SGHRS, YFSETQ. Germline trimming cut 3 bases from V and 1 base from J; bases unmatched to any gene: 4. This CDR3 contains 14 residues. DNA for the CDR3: TGCGCCAGCAGCTCCCGGACAGGATCCTACGAGCAGTACTTC. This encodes CASSSRTGSYEQYF.

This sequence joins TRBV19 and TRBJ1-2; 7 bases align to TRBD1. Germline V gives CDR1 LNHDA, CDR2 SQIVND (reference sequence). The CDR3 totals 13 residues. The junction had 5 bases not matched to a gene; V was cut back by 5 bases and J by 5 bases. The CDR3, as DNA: TGTGCCAGTAGTCCGACAGGGAAATATGGCTACACCTTC. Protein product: CASSPTGKYGYTF.

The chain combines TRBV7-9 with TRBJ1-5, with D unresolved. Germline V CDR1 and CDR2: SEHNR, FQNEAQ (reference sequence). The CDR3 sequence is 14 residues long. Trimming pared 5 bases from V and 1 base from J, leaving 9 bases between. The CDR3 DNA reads TGTGCCAGCAGCCAGGACTCGAGCAATCAGCCCCAGCATTTT. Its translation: CASSQDSSNQPQHF.

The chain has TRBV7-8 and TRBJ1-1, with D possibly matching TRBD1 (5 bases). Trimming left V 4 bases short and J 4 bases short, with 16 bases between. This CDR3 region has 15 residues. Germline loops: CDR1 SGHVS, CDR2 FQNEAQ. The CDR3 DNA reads TGTGCCAGCAGCTACTTAACCCGGACACCCACTGAAGCTTTCTTT. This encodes CASSYLTRTPTEAFF.

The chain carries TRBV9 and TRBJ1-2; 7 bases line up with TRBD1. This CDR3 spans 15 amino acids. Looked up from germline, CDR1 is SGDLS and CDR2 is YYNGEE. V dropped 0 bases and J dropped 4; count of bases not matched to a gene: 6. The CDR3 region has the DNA TGTGCCAGCAGCGTAGGTTTGACAGGGAGCTATGGCTACACCTTC. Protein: CASSVGLTGSYGYTF.

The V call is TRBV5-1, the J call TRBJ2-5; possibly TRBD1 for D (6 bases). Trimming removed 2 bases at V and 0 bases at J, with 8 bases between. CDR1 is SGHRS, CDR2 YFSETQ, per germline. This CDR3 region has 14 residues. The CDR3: CASSLRQDQETQYF. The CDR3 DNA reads TGCGCCAGCAGCTTACGACAGGACCAAGAGACCCAGTACTTC.

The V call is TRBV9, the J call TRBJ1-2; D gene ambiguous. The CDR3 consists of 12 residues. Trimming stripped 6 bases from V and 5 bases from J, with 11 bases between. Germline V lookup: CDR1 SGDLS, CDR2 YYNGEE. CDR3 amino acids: CASTAQLYGYTF. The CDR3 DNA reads TGTGCCAGCACCGCCCAGTTATATGGCTACACCTTC.